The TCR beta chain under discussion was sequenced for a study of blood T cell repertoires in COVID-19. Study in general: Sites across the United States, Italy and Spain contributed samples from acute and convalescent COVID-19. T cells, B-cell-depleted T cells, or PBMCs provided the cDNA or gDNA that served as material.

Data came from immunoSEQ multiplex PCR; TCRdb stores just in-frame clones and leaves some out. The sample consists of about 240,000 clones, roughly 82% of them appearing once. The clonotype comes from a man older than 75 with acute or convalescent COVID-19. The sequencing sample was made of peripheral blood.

CDR3 bases: TGCAGTGCTCTCGTCCGGGAGACCCAGTACTTC. This translates into CSALVRETQYF. V and J are TRBV20-1 and TRBJ2-5; no definite D call. CDR3 size: 11 residues. Trimming left V 5 bases short and J 5 bases short, with 9 bases between. The germline gives CDR1 DFQATT, CDR2 SNEGSKA (reference sequence).